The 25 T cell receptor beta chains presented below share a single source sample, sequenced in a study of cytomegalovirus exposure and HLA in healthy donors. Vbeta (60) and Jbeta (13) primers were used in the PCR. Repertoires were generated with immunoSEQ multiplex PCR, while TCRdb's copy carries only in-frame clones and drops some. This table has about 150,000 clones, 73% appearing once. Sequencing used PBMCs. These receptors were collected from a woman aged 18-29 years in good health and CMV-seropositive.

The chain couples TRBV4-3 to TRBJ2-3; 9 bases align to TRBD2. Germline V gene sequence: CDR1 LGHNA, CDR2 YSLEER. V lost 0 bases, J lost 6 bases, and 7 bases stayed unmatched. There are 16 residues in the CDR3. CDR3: CASSQDRAGGGDTQYF. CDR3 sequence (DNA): TGCGCCAGCAGCCAAGATAGAGCGGGGGGCGGCGATACGCAGTATTTT.

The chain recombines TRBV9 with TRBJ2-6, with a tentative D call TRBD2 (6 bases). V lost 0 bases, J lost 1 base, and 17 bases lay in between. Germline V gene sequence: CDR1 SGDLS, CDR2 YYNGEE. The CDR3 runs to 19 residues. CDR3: CASSVAGRGTISGANVLTF. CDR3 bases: TGTGCCAGCAGCGTAGCCGGGCGGGGTACGATTTCTGGGGCCAACGTCCTGACTTTC.

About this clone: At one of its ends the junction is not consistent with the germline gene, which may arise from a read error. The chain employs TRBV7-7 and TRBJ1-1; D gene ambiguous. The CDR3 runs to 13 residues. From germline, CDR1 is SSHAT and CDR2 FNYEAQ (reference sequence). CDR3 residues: CASSLDRETEAFF. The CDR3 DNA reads TGTGCTAGCAGCTTAGATAGAGAAACTGAAGCTTTCTTT.

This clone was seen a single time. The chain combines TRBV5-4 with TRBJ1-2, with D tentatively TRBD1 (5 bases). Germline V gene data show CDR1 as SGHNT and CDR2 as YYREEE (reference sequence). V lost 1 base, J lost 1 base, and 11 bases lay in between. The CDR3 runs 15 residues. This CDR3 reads CASSLRQQLNYGYTF. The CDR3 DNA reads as TGTGCCAGCAGCTTGAGACAGCAACTTAACTATGGCTACACCTTC.

The CDR3 region has the DNA TGTGCCAGCAGTCAAGAGGAAAATGAGCAGTTCTTC. As protein: CASSQEENEQFF. The V and J genes are TRBV9 and TRBJ2-1; no firm D call. Per germline, CDR1 SGDLS and CDR2 YYNGEE. The length of the CDR3 is 12 residues. Between the trimmed V and J ends, which lost 5 bases and 7 bases, there was a span of 10 bases.

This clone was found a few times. The CDR3 DNA reads TGCGCCAGCAGCTTGAGACAGGTTGACACTGAAGCTTTCTTT. As protein: CASSLRQVDTEAFF. This sequence joins TRBV5-1 and TRBJ1-1, with D possibly being TRBD1 (6 bases). V lost 1 base, J lost 3 bases, and 10 bases lay in between. The CDR3 runs 14 residues. Per germline, CDR1 SGHRS and CDR2 YFSETQ.

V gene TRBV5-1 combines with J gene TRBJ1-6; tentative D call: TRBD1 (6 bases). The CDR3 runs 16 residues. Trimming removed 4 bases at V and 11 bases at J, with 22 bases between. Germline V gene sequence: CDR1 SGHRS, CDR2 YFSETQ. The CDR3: CASSESGAPFSAPLHF. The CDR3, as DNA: TGCGCCAGCAGCGAATCAGGGGCTCCTTTTAGCGCACCCCTCCACTTT. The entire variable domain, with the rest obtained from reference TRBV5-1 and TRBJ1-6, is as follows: KAGVTQTPRYLIKTRGQQVTLSCSPISGHRSVSWYQQTPGQGLQFLFEYFSETQRNKGNFPGRFSGRQFSNSRSEMNVSTLELGDSALYLCASSESGAPFSAPLHFGNGTRLTVT.

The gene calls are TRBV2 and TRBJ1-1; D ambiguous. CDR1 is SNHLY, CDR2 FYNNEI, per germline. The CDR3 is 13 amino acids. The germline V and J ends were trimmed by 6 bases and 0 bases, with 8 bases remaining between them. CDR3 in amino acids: CASSPTVNTEAFF. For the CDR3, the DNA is TGTGCCAGCAGCCCCACGGTGAACACTGAAGCTTTCTTT.

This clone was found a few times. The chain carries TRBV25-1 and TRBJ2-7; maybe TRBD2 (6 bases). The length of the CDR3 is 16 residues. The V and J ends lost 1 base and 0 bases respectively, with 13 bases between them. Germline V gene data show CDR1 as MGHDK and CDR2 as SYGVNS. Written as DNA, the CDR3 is TGTGCCAGCAGTGAATGGGCCCACGGGGGCTCCTACGAGCAGTACTTC. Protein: CASSEWAHGGSYEQYF.

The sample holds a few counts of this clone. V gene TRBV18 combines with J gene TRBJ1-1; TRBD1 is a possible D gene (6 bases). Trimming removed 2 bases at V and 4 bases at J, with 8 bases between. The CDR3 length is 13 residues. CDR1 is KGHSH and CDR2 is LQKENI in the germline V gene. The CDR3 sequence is CASSPKGGTEAFF. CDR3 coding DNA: TGTGCCAGCTCACCAAAAGGGGGCACTGAAGCTTTCTTT.

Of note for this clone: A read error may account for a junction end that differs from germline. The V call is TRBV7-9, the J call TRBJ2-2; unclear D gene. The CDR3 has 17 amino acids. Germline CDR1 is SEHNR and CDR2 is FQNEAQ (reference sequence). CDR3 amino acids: CSSSSIFKTGFAGELFF. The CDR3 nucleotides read TGTTCCAGCAGCTCAATATTTAAAACCGGGTTTGCCGGGGAGCTGTTTTTT.

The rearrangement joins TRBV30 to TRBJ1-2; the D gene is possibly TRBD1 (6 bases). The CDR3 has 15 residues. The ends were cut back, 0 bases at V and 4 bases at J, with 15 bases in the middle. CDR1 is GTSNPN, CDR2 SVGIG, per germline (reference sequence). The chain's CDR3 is CAWSVTLGQLYGYTF. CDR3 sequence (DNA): TGTGCCTGGAGTGTCACCCTCGGACAGCTCTATGGCTACACCTTC. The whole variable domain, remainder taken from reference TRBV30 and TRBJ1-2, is SQTIHQWPATLVQPVGSPLSLECTVEGTSNPNLYWYRQAAGRGLQLLFYSVGIGQISSEVPQNLSASRPQDRQFILSSKKLLLSDSGFYLCAWSVTLGQLYGYTFGSGTRLTVV.

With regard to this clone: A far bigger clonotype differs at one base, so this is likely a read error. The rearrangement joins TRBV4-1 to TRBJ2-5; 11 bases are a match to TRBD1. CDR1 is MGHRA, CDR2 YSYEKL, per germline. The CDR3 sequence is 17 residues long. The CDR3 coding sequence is TGCGCCAGCAGCCAAGAGGGGACAGGGGGAGTCCAACAGACCCAGTACTTC. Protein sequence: CASSQEGTGGVQQTQYF.

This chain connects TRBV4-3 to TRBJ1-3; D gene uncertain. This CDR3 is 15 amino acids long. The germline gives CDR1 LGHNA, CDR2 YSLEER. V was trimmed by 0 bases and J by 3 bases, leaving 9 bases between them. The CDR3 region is CASSQDPLVGNTIYF. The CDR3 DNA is TGCGCCAGCAGCCAAGATCCCTTAGTTGGAAACACCATATATTTT.

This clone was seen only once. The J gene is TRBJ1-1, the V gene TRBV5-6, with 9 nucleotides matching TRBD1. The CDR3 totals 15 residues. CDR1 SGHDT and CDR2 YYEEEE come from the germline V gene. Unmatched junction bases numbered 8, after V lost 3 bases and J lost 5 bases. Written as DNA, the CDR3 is TGTGCCAGCAGCTCATCCGGGACAGGGAATACTGAAGCTTTCTTT. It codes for CASSSSGTGNTEAFF.

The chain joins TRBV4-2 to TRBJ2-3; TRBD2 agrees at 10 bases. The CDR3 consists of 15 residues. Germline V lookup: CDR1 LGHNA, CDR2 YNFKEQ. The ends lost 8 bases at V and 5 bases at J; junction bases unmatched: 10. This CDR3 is CASGEAGGLGDTQYF. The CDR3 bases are TGTGCCAGCGGGGAAGCGGGGGGGTTAGGAGATACGCAGTATTTT.

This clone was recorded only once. The chain's CDR3 is CASSAQDGGGIINEQFF. The CDR3 region has the DNA TGTGCCAGCTCCGCTCAGGACGGGGGGGGGATTATCAATGAGCAGTTCTTC. The gene calls are TRBV9 and TRBJ2-1; 8 bases align to TRBD2. Germline CDR1 SGDLS, CDR2 YYNGEE. This CDR3 region has 17 residues. Trimming removed 7 bases from V and 6 bases from J; junction bases left unmatched: 18.

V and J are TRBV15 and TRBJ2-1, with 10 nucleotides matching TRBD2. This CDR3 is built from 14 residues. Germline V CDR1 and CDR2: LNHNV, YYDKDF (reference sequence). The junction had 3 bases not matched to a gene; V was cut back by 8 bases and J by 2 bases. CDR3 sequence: CATLAGGAYNEQFF. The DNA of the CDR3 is TGTGCCACCTTAGCGGGGGGCGCCTACAATGAGCAGTTCTTC.

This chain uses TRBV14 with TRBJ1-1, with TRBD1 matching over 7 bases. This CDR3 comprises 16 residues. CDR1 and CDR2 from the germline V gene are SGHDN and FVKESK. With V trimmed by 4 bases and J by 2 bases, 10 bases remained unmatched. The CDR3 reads CASSPLGRGRNTEAFF. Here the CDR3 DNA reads TGTGCCAGCAGCCCCTTGGGTAGGGGGCGCAACACTGAAGCTTTCTTT.

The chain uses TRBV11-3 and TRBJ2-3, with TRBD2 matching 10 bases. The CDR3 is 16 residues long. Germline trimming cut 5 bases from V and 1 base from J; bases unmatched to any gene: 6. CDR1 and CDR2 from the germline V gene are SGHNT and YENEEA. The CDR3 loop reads CASSATGTSGTDTQYF. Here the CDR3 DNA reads TGTGCCAGCAGCGCGACCGGGACTAGCGGCACAGATACGCAGTATTTT.

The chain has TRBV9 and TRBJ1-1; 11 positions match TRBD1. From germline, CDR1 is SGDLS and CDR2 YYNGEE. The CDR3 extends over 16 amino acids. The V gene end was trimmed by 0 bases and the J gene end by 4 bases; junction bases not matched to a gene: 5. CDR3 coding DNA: TGTGCCAGCAGCGTAGGGGGAGGGACAGGGGGCACTGAAGCTTTCTTT. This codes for CASSVGGGTGGTEAFF.

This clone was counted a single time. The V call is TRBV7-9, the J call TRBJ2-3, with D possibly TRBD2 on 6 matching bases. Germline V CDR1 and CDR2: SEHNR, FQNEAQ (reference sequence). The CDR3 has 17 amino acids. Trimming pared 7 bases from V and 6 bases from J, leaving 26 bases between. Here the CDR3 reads CASTPSGAGQKGDTQYF. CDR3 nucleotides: TGTGCCAGCACCCCTTCGGGAGCGGGCCAAAAGGGGGATACGCAGTATTTT.

CDR3: CASSLSSPGGLPDTQYF. The DNA of the CDR3 is TGTGCCAGCAGCTTAAGCTCCCCCGGGGGTCTCCCAGATACGCAGTATTTT. The chain carries TRBV11-2 and TRBJ2-3; TRBD2 might be the D (6 bases). The V gene lost 2 bases and the J gene lost 4 bases, with 19 bases spanning the gap. Germline-derived CDR1 and CDR2 are SGHAT and FQNNGV. This CDR3 comprises 17 residues.

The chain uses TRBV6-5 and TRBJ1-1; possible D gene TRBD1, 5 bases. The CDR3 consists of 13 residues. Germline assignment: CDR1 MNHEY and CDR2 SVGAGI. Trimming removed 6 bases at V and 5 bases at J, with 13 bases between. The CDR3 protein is CASSTGGFTEAFF. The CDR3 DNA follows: TGTGCCAGCAGCACCGGGGGGTTTACTGAAGCTTTCTTT.

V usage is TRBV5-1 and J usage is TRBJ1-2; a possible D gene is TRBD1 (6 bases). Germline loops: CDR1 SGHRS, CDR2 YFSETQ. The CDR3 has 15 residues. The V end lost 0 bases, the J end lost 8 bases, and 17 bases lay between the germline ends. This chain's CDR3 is CASSLAREGDRGYTF. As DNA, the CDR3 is TGCGCCAGCAGCTTGGCCAGGGAGGGGGATCGGGGCTACACCTTC.